The clone carrying this TCR beta chain was observed a single time. What it recognizes is unknown. A read error may produce the germline difference seen at one junction end. The entry originates in a study of cytomegalovirus exposure and HLA in healthy donors. The wider study: Both the 120 or so validation repertoires and the approximately 700 first-cohort repertoires used the same platform, as reported by a later analysis.

From germline, CDR1 is SNHLY and CDR2 FYNNEI. The CDR3 extends over 14 amino acids. Whole-study results and caveats: Subsequent analysis of the approximately 110 validation repertoires found a tendency for first-cohort TCR clusters to co-occur. According to reports, the classifier identified cytomegalovirus status with high specificity and sensitivity. In vitro data verified three CMV-associated chains as specific for CMV antigens.

Some clones are missing from TCRdb's copy, which holds only in-frame ones; the method was immunoSEQ multiplex PCR. The profile shows around 300,000 clones, 65% to 90% of them singletons. This TCR derives from a woman aged 18-30 years in good health and CMV-seronegative. Sequenced input: PBMCs. The rearrangement links TRBV2 to TRBJ1-1; 7 positions match TRBD1. The CDR3 DNA sequence: TGTGCCAGCAGGGAAGGTACAGGGGCCACTGAAGCTTTCTTT. Protein: CASREGTGATEAFF.